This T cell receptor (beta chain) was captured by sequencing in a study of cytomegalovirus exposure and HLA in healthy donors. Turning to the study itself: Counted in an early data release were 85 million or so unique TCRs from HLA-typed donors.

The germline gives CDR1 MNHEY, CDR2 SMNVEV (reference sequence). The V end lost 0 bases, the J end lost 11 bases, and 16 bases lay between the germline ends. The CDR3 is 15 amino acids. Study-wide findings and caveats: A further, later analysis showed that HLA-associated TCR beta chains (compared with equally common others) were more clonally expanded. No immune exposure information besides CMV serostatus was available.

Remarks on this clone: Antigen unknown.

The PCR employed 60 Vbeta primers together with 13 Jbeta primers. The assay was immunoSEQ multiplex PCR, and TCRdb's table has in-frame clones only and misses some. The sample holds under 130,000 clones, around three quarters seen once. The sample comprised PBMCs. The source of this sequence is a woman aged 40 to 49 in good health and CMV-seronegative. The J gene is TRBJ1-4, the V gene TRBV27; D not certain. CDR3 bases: TGTGCCAGCAGTTTATCCAGAATAACCTCCGGGAAACTGTTTTTT. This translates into CASSLSRITSGKLFF.